This T cell receptor beta chain originates from a study of blood T cell repertoires in COVID-19. Study information: There were acute and convalescent COVID-19 samples, and they came from the United States, Italy and Spain.

This clone was seen just once. The CDR3 covers 15 residues. In germline, CDR1 is SGHRS, CDR2 YFSETQ. V was cut by 2 bases and J by 3 bases, with 13 bases left in between. Seattle patients were enrolled during active infection and followed longitudinally. Per the study methods: Reference gene primer amplification yielded estimated nucleated cell counts. The data were produced by immunoSEQ multiplex PCR, yet TCRdb's version contains in-frame clones alone and is incomplete. V and J calls and clone size follow that table, whereas D and trimming were derived from the DNA. There are around 200,000 clones in the sample; about 83% occur only once, and 0.95% to 1.5% lies in the top ten.

The TCR was taken from a young woman with COVID-19, enrolled during active disease. The material sequenced was peripheral blood. This chain joins TRBV5-1 and TRBJ2-3; D is perhaps TRBD2 (5 bases). The CDR3 loop reads CASSFSRPGTDTQYF. The CDR3 DNA reads TGCGCCAGCAGCTTTAGCCGTCCGGGGACAGATACGCAGTATTTT.